Presented here are 9 T cell receptor beta chains from one specimen sequenced in a study of technical replicates of blood from four donors. Method: immunoSEQ multiplex PCR; TCRdb's copy keeps in-frame clones and lacks some. The sample has fewer than 80,000 clones; over 85% are singletons. The material sequenced was PBMCs. Receptors were obtained from a human donor in good health. Some clones in this sample may be carry-over from other donors' samples.

This chain connects TRBV4-3 to TRBJ2-7; possible D gene TRBD2, 6 bases. V was clipped by 4 bases and J by 1 base, with 14 bases between them. The germline CDR1 and CDR2 sequences are LGHNA and YSLEER. The CDR3 sequence is 15 residues long. CDR3 sequence reads: CASSLRWAGSYEQYF. CDR3 DNA: TGCGCCAGCAGCCTTCGGTGGGCGGGGTCCTACGAGCAGTACTTC.

The CDR3 here is CARNRTEVGDTQYF. CDR3 nucleotides: TGTGCCAGGAACCGGACTGAGGTTGGGGATACGCAGTATTTT. V usage is TRBV7-3 and J usage is TRBJ2-3; maybe TRBD2 (5 bases). The germline gives CDR1 SGHTA, CDR2 FQGTGA. Trimming removed 9 bases from V and 6 bases from J, with 19 bases in between. The CDR3 totals 14 residues.

The J gene is TRBJ2-5, the V gene TRBV27, with no clear D. This CDR3 is built from 16 residues. V lost 5 bases and J 2 bases, leaving 18 bases between the germline ends. Germline values: CDR1 MNHEY, CDR2 SMNVEV (reference sequence). CDR3 nucleotides: TGTGCCAGCAGTCCCCTTCCACTCGCGGATCAAGAGACCCAGTACTTC. It yields the protein CASSPLPLADQETQYF.

V and J are TRBV9 and TRBJ2-3, with D perhaps matching TRBD2 (5 bases). Between the trimmed V and J ends, which lost 4 bases and 2 bases, there was a span of 8 bases. CDR1 is SGDLS and CDR2 is YYNGEE in the germline V gene. The CDR3 is 13 residues long. In DNA form, the CDR3 reads TGTGCCAGCAGCCTCGGGATCACAGATACGCAGTATTTT. This codes for CASSLGITDTQYF.

The CDR3 DNA reads TGTGCCAGCAGCCCCGAGCTCGGGGGAGAGACCCAGTACTTC. Its translation: CASSPELGGETQYF. The chain uses TRBV2 and TRBJ2-5, with a tentative D call TRBD2 (6 bases). The CDR3 sequence is 14 residues long. The V end was cut by 6 bases, the J end by 4 bases, with 15 bases between. Looked up from germline, CDR1 is SNHLY and CDR2 is FYNNEI. The variable domain in full, completed from reference TRBV2 and TRBJ2-5, reads EPEVTQTPSHQVTQMGQEVILRCVPISNHLYFYWYRQILGQKVEFLVSFYNNEISEKSEIFDDQFSVERPDGSNFTLKIRSTKLEDSAMYFCASSPELGGETQYFGPGTRLLVL.

The V and J genes are TRBV5-4 and TRBJ2-2, with 9 bases lining up with TRBD2. Germline lookup yields CDR1 SGHNT and CDR2 YYREEE (reference sequence). Unmatched junction bases numbered 6, after V lost 0 bases and J lost 3 bases. This CDR3 has 17 amino acids. CDR3 coding DNA: TGTGCCAGCAGCTTGGTTCAAAGACTAGCGGACACCGGGGAGCTGTTTTTT. This sequence encodes CASSLVQRLADTGELFF.

V is TRBV30 and J is TRBJ2-3; 9 bases agree with TRBD2. V was pared by 2 bases and J by 2 bases, with 2 bases of the junction left unmatched. CDR3 length equals 14 residues. Per germline, CDR1 GTSNPN and CDR2 SVGIG (reference sequence). In DNA form, the CDR3 reads TGTGCCTGGAGTAGGACTAGCGCCACAGATACGCAGTATTTT. As protein: CAWSRTSATDTQYF.

The chain employs TRBV7-2 and TRBJ2-7; a possible D gene is TRBD1 (6 bases). Looked up from germline, CDR1 is SGHTA and CDR2 is FQGNSA. The CDR3 is 14 residues long. V was cut by 5 bases and J by 5 bases, with 16 bases left in between. In nucleotides, the CDR3 is TGTGCCAGCAGCCAGACCCGACAGGTCAACGAGCAGTACTTC. It codes for CASSQTRQVNEQYF.

The chain couples TRBV7-9 to TRBJ1-3, with D maybe TRBD1 (5 bases). Germline loops: CDR1 SEHNR, CDR2 FQNEAQ (reference sequence). V was pared by 4 bases and J by 4 bases, with 8 bases between. This CDR3 region has 13 residues. The CDR3 protein is CASSWGVGNTIYF. The CDR3 DNA reads TGTGCCAGCAGCTGGGGGGTCGGAAACACCATATATTTT. Full variable domain (outside the CDR3, taken from reference TRBV7-9 and TRBJ1-3): DTGVSQNPRHKITKRGQNVTFRCDPISEHNRLYWYRQTLGQGPEFLTYFQNEAQLEKSRLLSDRFSAERPKGSFSTLEIQRTEQGDSAMYLCASSWGVGNTIYFGEGSWLTVV.